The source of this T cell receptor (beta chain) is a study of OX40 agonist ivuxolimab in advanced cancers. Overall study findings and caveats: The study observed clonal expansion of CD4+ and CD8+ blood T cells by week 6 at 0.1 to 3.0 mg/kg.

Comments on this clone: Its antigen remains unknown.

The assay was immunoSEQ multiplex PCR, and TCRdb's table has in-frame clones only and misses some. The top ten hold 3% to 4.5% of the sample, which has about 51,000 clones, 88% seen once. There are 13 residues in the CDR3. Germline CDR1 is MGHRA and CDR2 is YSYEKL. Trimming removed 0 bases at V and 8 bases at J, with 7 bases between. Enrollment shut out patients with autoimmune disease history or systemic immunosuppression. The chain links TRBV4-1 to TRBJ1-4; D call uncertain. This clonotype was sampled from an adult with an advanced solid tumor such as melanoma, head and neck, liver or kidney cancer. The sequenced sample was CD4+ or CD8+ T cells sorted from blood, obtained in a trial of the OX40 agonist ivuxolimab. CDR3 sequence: CASSQEGREKLFF. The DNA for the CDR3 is TGCGCCAGCAGCCAAGAAGGCAGGGAAAAACTGTTTTTT.